Listed below are T cell receptor beta chains from one sample, sequenced in a study of patients and donors after allogeneic stem cell transplantation. TCRdb processed the RT-PCR reads anew with MiXCR; each CDR3 protein has one entry. The data contain around 8,200 distinct CDR3 sequences, 11% of them singletons. Sample: blood, either unsorted or a sorted T cell fraction (not recorded which). These receptors were collected from a human donor who was either an allogeneic HSCT recipient or a stem cell or donor lymphocyte infusion donor (not recorded which). It is not recorded whose cells these are; they may come from a transplant donor. The CDR3 runs from the conserved cysteine through the conserved F or W. The D gene is left open where the match is weak. Expanded clones get a size class; other rows say once, few or many, or leave the size out.

V	J	size	D	CDR3	DNA
TRBV5-1	TRBJ2-2	many	NA	CASSLDSLNTGELFF	TGCGCCAGCAGCTTGGACAGCCTGAACACCGGGGAGCTGTTTTTT
TRBV6-2/TRBV6-3	TRBJ2-1	few	TRBD2	CASSRTSVRNEQFF	TGTGCCAGCAGTCGGACTAGCGTCAGAAATGAGCAGTTCTTC
TRBV7-9	TRBJ1-2	medium-sized	NA	CASSPIPGDANYGYTF	TGTGCCAGCAGCCCCATTCCCGGGGACGCCAACTATGGCTACACCTTC
TRBV12-3/TRBV12-4	TRBJ1-5	medium-sized	TRBD1	CASNQGGHQPQHF	TGTGCCAGCAATCAGGGGGGACATCAGCCCCAGCATTTT
TRBV7-2	TRBJ1-1	NA	NA	CASSLDREGKAFF	TGTGCCAGCAGCTTAGACAGGGAGGGGAAAGCTTTCTTT
TRBV12-3/TRBV12-4	TRBJ1-4	many	NA	CASSLRHTNEKLFF	TGTGCCAGCAGTTTGCGGCATACTAATGAAAAACTGTTTTTT
TRBV5-4	TRBJ1-2	many	TRBD1	CASSSGTGSYGYTF	TGTGCCAGCAGCTCCGGGACAGGTTCCTATGGCTACACCTTC
TRBV6-5	TRBJ1-2	NA	NA	CASSYGSTGSQGGYTF	TGTGCCAGCAGTTACGGGTCTACAGGGTCTCAGGGAGGCTACACCTTC
TRBV11-3	TRBJ2-2	few	NA	CASSLESPGELFF	TGTGCCAGCAGCTTAGAATCCCCCGGGGAGCTGTTTTTT
TRBV7-9	TRBJ2-5	NA	TRBD2	CASSLGTNAQETQYF	TGTGCCAGCAGCCTTGGGACTAACGCCCAAGAGACCCAGTACTTC
TRBV5-1	TRBJ1-1	many	NA	CASSLDTGKAEAFF	TGCGCCAGCAGCTTGGATACAGGGAAGGCTGAAGCTTTCTTT
TRBV5-4	TRBJ2-7	few	NA	CASSPQIRTVGSSYEQYF	TGTGCCAGCAGCCCCCAAATCCGGACGGTCGGTTCCTCCTACGAGCAGTACTTC
TRBV27	TRBJ1-2	NA	TRBD1	CASSRTTGPHGYTF	TGTGCCAGCAGTCGAACGACAGGGCCTCATGGCTACACCTTC
TRBV1	TRBJ2-1	NA	NA	CTGSQDRAGGDNEQFF	TGCACCGGCAGCCAAGACCGGGCGGGGGGGGACAATGAGCAGTTCTTC
TRBV20-1	TRBJ1-1	medium-sized	NA	CSAAGAATEAFF	TGCAGTGCTGCAGGTGCGGCCACTGAAGCTTTCTTT
TRBV25-1	TRBJ1-1	many	NA	CASSDRQGGTEAFF	TGTGCCAGCAGTGATCGGCAGGGAGGGACTGAAGCTTTCTTT
TRBV6-5	TRBJ1-2	many	NA	CASMEREAYGYTF	TGTGCCAGCATGGAGCGGGAGGCCTATGGCTACACCTTC
TRBV12-3/TRBV12-4	TRBJ1-2	few	TRBD1	CASSGQGISYGYTF	TGTGCCAGCAGTGGACAGGGTATTAGCTATGGCTACACCTTC
TRBV5-1	TRBJ2-5	many	NA	CASTLGGKETQYF	TGCGCCAGCACCTTAGGGGGTAAAGAGACCCAGTACTTC
TRBV10-1	TRBJ1-5	many	NA	CASSESSEQPQHF	TGCGCCAGCAGTGAGTCGAGTGAACAGCCCCAGCATTTT
TRBV6-5	TRBJ2-1	few	NA	CASSYGSGADEQFF	TGTGCCAGCAGTTACGGTTCAGGCGCCGATGAGCAGTTCTTC
TRBV4-2	TRBJ2-1	NA	TRBD2	CASSQPGLAGGRTSYNEQFF	TGTGCCAGCAGCCAGCCGGGACTAGCGGGGGGCCGAACCTCCTACAATGAGCAGTTCTTC
TRBV5-1	TRBJ1-6	medium-sized	NA	CASSLDTGYSPLHF	TGCGCCAGCAGCTTGGATACAGGGTACTCACCCCTCCACTTT
TRBV7-8	TRBJ2-3	many	NA	CASSLGGRTDTQYF	TGTGCCAGCAGCTTAGGGGGGCGAACAGATACGCAGTATTTT
TRBV27	TRBJ1-6	many	TRBD1	CASADRANSPLHF	TGTGCCAGCGCGGACAGGGCTAATTCACCCCTCCACTTT
TRBV4-2	TRBJ2-7	medium-sized	TRBD2	CASSQDWGSGVLYF	TGTGCCAGCAGCCAAGATTGGGGTAGCGGGGTACTGTACTTC
TRBV20-1	TRBJ1-4	many	NA	CSARTRTSNEKLFF	TGCAGTGCTAGGACCCGTACCAGTAATGAAAAACTGTTTTTT
TRBV12-3/TRBV12-4	TRBJ2-5	NA	TRBD2	CASSWRWEGQETQYF	TGTGCCAGCAGTTGGAGATGGGAGGGGCAAGAGACCCAGTACTTC
TRBV5-1	TRBJ2-3	many	TRBD2	CASSSPSGGLGRADTQYF	TGCGCCAGCAGCTCCCCTAGCGGGGGGCTGGGTAGGGCAGATACGCAGTATTTT
TRBV7-6	TRBJ1-1	NA	NA	CASGQGLSRNTEAFF	TGTGCCAGCGGGCAGGGGTTATCAAGGAACACTGAAGCTTTCTTT
TRBV6-5	TRBJ2-3	few	NA	CASSYSRAGVYTQYF	TGTGCCAGCAGTTATAGTAGGGCAGGGGTTTATACGCAGTATTTT
TRBV18	TRBJ1-1	few	TRBD1	CASSPSPDREGTEAFF	TGTGCCAGCTCACCCTCCCCGGACAGGGAGGGCACTGAAGCTTTCTTT
TRBV23-1	TRBJ1-1	NA	NA	CASRPLRTENTEAFF	TGCGCCAGCAGACCCCTTCGGACAGAGAACACTGAAGCTTTCTTT
TRBV20-1	TRBJ2-7	few	NA	CSARARSSYEQYF	TGCAGTGCTAGAGCCAGGAGCTCCTACGAGCAGTACTTC
TRBV12-3/TRBV12-4	TRBJ1-2	few	NA	CASSFQGARLYGYTF	TGTGCCAGCAGTTTTCAGGGCGCGAGACTCTATGGCTACACCTTC
TRBV6-2/TRBV6-3	TRBJ2-7	NA	TRBD1	CASIRQGMAYEQYF	TGTGCCAGCATCCGACAGGGGATGGCCTACGAGCAGTACTTC
TRBV7-9	TRBJ2-1	NA	NA	CASSIQGQFF	TGTGCCAGCTCCATCCAAGGGCAGTTCTTC
TRBV18	TRBJ1-2	NA	NA	CASSAEGANYGYTF	TGTGCCAGCTCAGCGGAAGGGGCTAACTATGGCTACACCTTC
TRBV11-2	TRBJ2-1	few	NA	CASSLIREQFF	TGTGCCAGCAGCCTCATAAGAGAGCAGTTCTTC
TRBV4-2	TRBJ2-7	few	NA	CASSQEAGGGEQYF	TGTGCCAGCAGCCAAGAAGCAGGCGGAGGCGAGCAGTACTTC
TRBV15	TRBJ1-3	many	NA	CATSRDPDSGNTIYF	TGTGCCACCAGCAGAGATCCGGACTCTGGAAACACCATATATTTT
TRBV2	TRBJ2-2	few	NA	CASGSGELFF	TGTGCCAGTGGGTCCGGGGAGCTGTTTTTT
TRBV9	TRBJ2-6	many	NA	CASSVGSTGANVLTF	TGTGCCAGCAGCGTAGGCAGTACTGGGGCCAACGTCCTGACTTTC
TRBV5-4	TRBJ2-1	NA	TRBD2	CASSGRLAGGIVSYNEQFF	TGTGCCAGCAGCGGGCGACTAGCGGGGGGTATCGTCTCCTACAATGAGCAGTTCTTC
TRBV20-1	TRBJ1-1	medium-sized	TRBD1	CSAPPSTGLNTEAFF	TGCAGTGCCCCACCATCGACAGGGCTGAACACTGAAGCTTTCTTT
TRBV4-3	TRBJ1-2	NA	TRBD1	CASSPGTAGSSNYGYTF	TGCGCCAGCAGCCCCGGGACAGCCGGATCGTCTAACTATGGCTACACCTTC
TRBV29-1	TRBJ1-3	NA	NA	CSVEFSGNTIYF	TGCAGCGTTGAATTTTCTGGAAACACCATATATTTT
TRBV30	TRBJ2-2	NA	NA	CAWSVELSTSGWETGELFF	TGTGCCTGGAGTGTAGAGCTCTCGACGTCTGGGTGGGAGACCGGGGAGCTGTTTTTT
TRBV4-2	TRBJ1-6	many	NA	CASSQSRVDNSPLHF	TGTGCCAGCAGCCAATCCAGGGTAGATAATTCACCCCTCCACTTT
TRBV7-2	TRBJ2-1	NA	NA	CASTLTRDSYNEQFF	TGTGCCAGCACCTTGACCAGAGACAGCTACAATGAGCAGTTCTTC
TRBV6-2/TRBV6-3	TRBJ2-1	NA	NA	CASRLGWVDYNEQFF	TGTGCCAGCCGCCTGGGTTGGGTGGACTACAATGAGCAGTTCTTC
TRBV3-1	TRBJ2-5	NA	TRBD2	CASSHGLVRETQYF	TGTGCCAGCAGCCACGGACTAGTCAGGGAGACCCAGTACTTC
TRBV2	TRBJ2-5	NA	NA	CASVGYSETQYF	TGTGCCAGCGTGGGGTATTCGGAGACCCAGTACTTC
TRBV12-3/TRBV12-4	TRBJ1-2	NA	NA	CASSLIDSSYTF	TGTGCCAGCAGTTTAATCGACAGCTCCTACACCTTC
TRBV27	TRBJ2-3	many	NA	CASSATWWDTQYF	TGTGCCAGCAGCGCTACCTGGTGGGATACGCAGTATTTT
TRBV6-2/TRBV6-3	TRBJ2-5	NA	NA	CASSTITKNQETQYF	TGTGCCAGCAGTACCATAACGAAGAACCAAGAGACCCAGTACTTC
TRBV12-3/TRBV12-4	TRBJ1-6	many	NA	CASSFQGLSNSPLHF	TGTGCCAGCAGTTTTCAGGGGCTCTCTAATTCACCCCTCCACTTT